Presented here are 8 T cell receptor beta chains from one specimen sequenced in a study of T cells after yellow fever vaccination. TCRdb used MiXCR to reprocess the 5' RACE reads, holding one entry per CDR3 protein. The data contain about 320,000 distinct CDR3 sequences, 4% to 5.5% of them seen just once; the ten biggest clones take up 15% to 20%. The sequenced sample was PBMCs, obtained 15 days after the yellow fever booster vaccination. These receptors all stem from a man younger than 30 who received the YFV17D yellow fever vaccine.

This clonotype came up many times. J is TRBJ2-7 and V is TRBV27; perhaps TRBD2 as D (6 bases). This CDR3 is 12 amino acids long. Between the trimmed V and J ends, which lost 6 bases and 6 bases, there was a span of 12 bases. Germline V CDR1 and CDR2: MNHEY, SMNVEV (reference sequence). The CDR3 DNA is TGTGCCAGCAGCCGGGGGTCTATCGAGCAGTACTTC. The encoded protein is CASSRGSIEQYF.

There are many counts of this clonotype. The chain is built from TRBV10-3 and TRBJ1-5, with 7 bases lining up with TRBD1. This CDR3 spans 13 amino acids. The germline V gene has CDR1 ENHRY and CDR2 SYGVKD. V dropped 8 bases and J dropped 5; count of bases not matched to a gene: 6. The CDR3 bases are TGTGCCATCGGGACAGACAGGGATCAGCCCCAGCATTTT. Protein product: CAIGTDRDQPQHF.

As to this clonotype: Mismatch with germline at one junction end may stem from a read error. This sequence joins TRBV24-1 and TRBJ1-6; D is unclear. CDR1 KGHDR and CDR2 SFDVKD come from the germline V gene. The CDR3 runs to 14 residues. This CDR3 reads CATSAHEGTFTLRF. In DNA, the CDR3 is TGTGCCACCAGTGCCCACGAGGGCACCTTTACCCTCCGCTTT.

This chain joins TRBV7-9 and TRBJ1-6; maybe TRBD1 (6 bases). The CDR3 is made up of 14 amino acids. The V and J ends lost 3 bases and 8 bases respectively, with 11 bases between them. CDR1 SEHNR and CDR2 FQNEAQ come from the germline V gene (reference sequence). The CDR3 DNA reads TGTGCCAGCAGCTTGTCGTCAGGGGATTCACCCCTCCACTTT. Protein: CASSLSSGDSPLHF.

This clonotype was seen repeatedly, ten times or more. The V gene is TRBV20-1, the J gene TRBJ1-5; D unclear. This CDR3 comprises 12 residues. With 3 bases removed from V and 5 bases from J, the gap between germline ends came to 8 bases. Germline V gene data show CDR1 as DFQATT and CDR2 as SNEGSKA (reference sequence). DNA of the CDR3: TGCAGTGCTAGGTCTGGGGATCAGCCCCAGCATTTT. Amino acids: CSARSGDQPQHF.

This clonotype was seen a handful of times. The rearrangement joins TRBV6-2 or TRBV6-3 to TRBJ1-1, with unresolved D. Germline V gene sequence: CDR1 MNHEY, CDR2 SVGEGT. V gave up 6 bases and J gave up 2 bases, with 13 bases separating them. The CDR3 sequence is 14 residues long. CDR3 region: CASSPFRPNTEAFF. The DNA for the CDR3 is TGTGCCAGCAGCCCCTTCCGGCCCAACACTGAAGCTTTCTTT.

The table lists this clonotype with many counts. The rearrangement uses TRBV20-1 and TRBJ1-1, with no clear D. In germline, CDR1 is DFQATT, CDR2 SNEGSKA (reference sequence). This CDR3 has 13 amino acids. Trimming cost V 0 bases and J 6 bases, with 11 bases left between them. CDR3 coding DNA: TGCAGTGCTAGAGAACCCAACACCGCTGAAGCTTTCTTT. Its protein product is CSAREPNTAEAFF.

CDR3 coding DNA: TGCGCCAGCAGCGTCAGGGCTATCCATGAGACCCAGTTCTTC. This codes for CASSVRAIHETQFF. The chain couples TRBV5-1 to TRBJ2-5; the D gene is possibly TRBD1 (5 bases). The DNA end is more similar to TRBJ2-1, so the J call may be wrong. The CDR3 contains 14 residues. The germline CDR1 and CDR2 sequences are SGHRS and YFSETQ.